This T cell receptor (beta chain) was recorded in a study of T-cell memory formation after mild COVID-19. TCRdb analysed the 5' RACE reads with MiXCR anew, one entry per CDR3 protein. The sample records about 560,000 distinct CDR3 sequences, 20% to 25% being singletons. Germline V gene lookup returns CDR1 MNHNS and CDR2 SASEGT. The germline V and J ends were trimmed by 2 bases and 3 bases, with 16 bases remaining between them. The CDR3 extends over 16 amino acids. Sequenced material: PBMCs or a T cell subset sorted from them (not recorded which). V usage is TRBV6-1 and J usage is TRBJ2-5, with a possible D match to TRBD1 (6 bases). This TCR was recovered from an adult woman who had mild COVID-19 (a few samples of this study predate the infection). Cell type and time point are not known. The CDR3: CASSEPLTGLEETQYF. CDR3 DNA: TGTGCCAGCAGTGAACCCCTCACAGGGCTCGAAGAGACCCAGTACTTC.